A selection of T cell receptor beta chains follows, all from one sample in a study of T cells after yellow fever vaccination. TCRdb reanalysed the 5' RACE reads using MiXCR and keeps one entry per CDR3 protein. Seen here are 200,000 to 250,000 distinct CDR3 sequences, less than 8.5% observed once, and the top ten hold approximately 0.85%. The sequenced sample was CD4+ T cells sorted from PBMCs, obtained 15 days after the yellow fever booster vaccination. The receptor source for this set is a man between 25 and 39 years old who received the YFV17D yellow fever vaccine. Each CDR3 is given with its conserved first and last residue. The D gene is left open where the match is weak. Not all rows give a size; the values are once, few, many and, for expanded clones, a class.

d_gene	len	v_gene	abundance	j_gene	CDR3nt	CDR3aa
TRBD1	14	TRBV3-1	many	TRBJ2-4	TGTGCCAGCAGCCAGGCTACAGGGGTGGACATTCAGTACTTC	CASSQATGVDIQYF
NA	15	TRBV24-1	NA	TRBJ2-1	TGTGCCACCAGTGATCCCGGGACAAACTACAATGAGCAGTTCTTC	CATSDPGTNYNEQFF
NA	15	TRBV14	few	TRBJ2-1	TGTGCCAGCAGCCAAGGAGGAAGGCCAGGGCATGAGCAGTTCTTC	CASSQGGRPGHEQFF
NA	16	TRBV30	NA	TRBJ2-7	TGTGCCTGGAGTGGACCCGGGACACCCGGCTTCTACGAGCAGTACTTC	CAWSGPGTPGFYEQYF
NA	17	TRBV5-1	few	TRBJ1-2	TGCGCCAGCAGCTTGGGGACGTCACTTTTGATAACGGGCGGCTACACCTTC	CASSLGTSLLITGGYTF
NA	15	TRBV7-2	NA	TRBJ2-5	TGTGCCAGCAGCTTAGGTCTAAGGGGCACAGAGACCCAGTACTTC	CASSLGLRGTETQYF
TRBD2	15	TRBV12-3/TRBV12-4	many	TRBJ2-1	TGTGCCAGCAGCCCACGGCCAGCGGGAGTCTCTGAGCAGTTCTTC	CASSPRPAGVSEQFF
TRBD2	15	TRBV5-1	few	TRBJ2-2	TGCGCCAGCAGCCTGGGGGGGACCACCACCGGGGAGCTGTTTTTT	CASSLGGTTTGELFF
TRBD1	15	TRBV5-1	NA	TRBJ1-2	TGCGCCAGCAGCCCGGGACAGGGGGCATTATATGGCTACACCTTC	CASSPGQGALYGYTF
NA	13	TRBV10-1	many	TRBJ2-2	TGCGCCAGCAGTGTTACGGTTACCGGGGAGCTGTTTTTT	CASSVTVTGELFF
TRBD2	20	TRBV6-2/TRBV6-3	few	TRBJ2-1	TGTGCCAGCAGTTACCCTAATACAAGACTAGCGGGAGGGCCGGGCAATGAGCAGTTCTTC	CASSYPNTRLAGGPGNEQFF
NA	12	TRBV7-2	few	TRBJ2-1	TGTGCCAGCAGCTTAGCGAACGGGAAGCAGTTCTTC	CASSLANGKQFF
TRBD2	15	TRBV20-1	NA	TRBJ2-2	TGCAGTGCCCCCAAAATTCCGGGGGGAACCGGGGAGCTGTTTTTT	CSAPKIPGGTGELFF
NA	14	TRBV19	many	TRBJ1-2	TGTGCCAGTAAGATCGGGACTCTTAACTATGGCTACACCTTC	CASKIGTLNYGYTF
NA	12	TRBV5-4	many	TRBJ2-2	TGTGCCAGCGGCAGAGACACCGGGGAGCTGTTTTTT	CASGRDTGELFF
TRBD1	14	TRBV28	few	TRBJ2-2	TGTGCCAGCAGTGAGGACAGGCCTAGCGGGGAGCTGTTTTTT	CASSEDRPSGELFF
NA	12	TRBV7-3	many	TRBJ2-5	TGTGCCAGCAGCTTACCGGGGGAGACCCAGTACTTC	CASSLPGETQYF
NA	14	TRBV7-2	few	TRBJ2-7	TGTGCCAGCAGCCGTGGACCAAGGAATGGCGAGCAGTACTTC	CASSRGPRNGEQYF
NA	17	TRBV24-1	few	TRBJ2-5	TGTGCCACCAGTGATACGGGGGAGCACCACTTAGAAGAGACCCAGTACTTC	CATSDTGEHHLEETQYF
NA	16	TRBV6-1	NA	TRBJ1-2	TGTGCCAGCAGCACCGACAGGAATCAACTGCAAAATGGCTACACCTTC	CASSTDRNQLQNGYTF
NA	16	TRBV5-5	many	TRBJ2-1	TGTGCCAGCAGCTTGGTCTTAGCGGACACACCCAATGAGCAGTTCTTC	CASSLVLADTPNEQFF
NA	13	TRBV10-3	few	TRBJ1-1	TGTGCCATCAGTGAGTCGCCTGGGGCGCCCGCTTTCTTT	CAISESPGAPAFF
NA	16	TRBV4-3	NA	TRBJ2-4	TGCGCCAGCAGCTCATCAAAAGACGGCACCCAAAACATTCAGTACTTC	CASSSSKDGTQNIQYF
TRBD2	14	TRBV7-9	many	TRBJ2-7	TGTGCCAGCAGCTTAGCAAGCGGGGGCTACGAGCAGTACTTC	CASSLASGGYEQYF
NA	13	TRBV20-1	NA	TRBJ1-2	TGCAGTGCTAGTGAGCCGGGTAACTATGGCTACACCTTC	CSASEPGNYGYTF
TRBD1	13	TRBV18	few	TRBJ1-2	TGTGCCAGCTCAAGGACAGGGGGAGGTGGCTACACCTTC	CASSRTGGGGYTF
TRBD2	16	TRBV12-3/TRBV12-4	many	TRBJ2-7	TGTGCCAGCAGTTTCATGGGCGGGAGGGATAGTTACGAGCAGTACTTC	CASSFMGGRDSYEQYF
NA	16	TRBV6-5	few	TRBJ2-5	TGTGCCAGCAGTTACCAAATCGACGGAGGGTCCGGAGCCCAGTACTTC	CASSYQIDGGSGAQYF
NA	14	TRBV20-1	many	TRBJ2-7	TGCAGTGCTAGAAGGACGGGACAAAACTACGAGCAGTACTTC	CSARRTGQNYEQYF
TRBD1	14	TRBV18	NA	TRBJ1-1	TGTGCCAGCTCACCATTGGCAGGGGGCACTGAAGCTTTCTTT	CASSPLAGGTEAFF
NA	14	TRBV24-1	few	TRBJ2-7	TGTGCCACCAGTGATTCCGGGAGTCTTTCCGAGCAGTACTTC	CATSDSGSLSEQYF
NA	13	TRBV6-5	many	TRBJ1-5	TGTGCCAGCAGTCCCCAGACAGGCCAGCCCCAGCATTTT	CASSPQTGQPQHF
NA	16	TRBV7-2	few	TRBJ1-3	TGTGCCAGCAGCGCAGAGGGCGCGATCTCTGGAAACACCATATATTTT	CASSAEGAISGNTIYF
NA	15	TRBV3-1	few	TRBJ2-5	TGTGCCAGCAGCCAAGAAGGTTTAGGAGTGGAGACCCAGTACTTC	CASSQEGLGVETQYF
TRBD1	12	TRBV29-1	NA	TRBJ2-3	TGCAGCGTTGAGCAGGGGGCAGATACGCAGTATTTT	CSVEQGADTQYF
TRBD1	14	TRBV20-1	many	TRBJ2-1	TGCAGTGCTAGACGGACAGGGACCTACAATGAGCAGTTCTTC	CSARRTGTYNEQFF
TRBD2	15	TRBV6-2/TRBV6-3	NA	TRBJ2-1	TGTGCCAGCACCATCAGGCTAGCGGGTCTTAATGAGCAGTTCTTC	CASTIRLAGLNEQFF
NA	14	TRBV29-1	NA	TRBJ2-1	TGCAGCGTTGAGGGGGGTGTCTCCTACAATGAGCAGTTCTTC	CSVEGGVSYNEQFF